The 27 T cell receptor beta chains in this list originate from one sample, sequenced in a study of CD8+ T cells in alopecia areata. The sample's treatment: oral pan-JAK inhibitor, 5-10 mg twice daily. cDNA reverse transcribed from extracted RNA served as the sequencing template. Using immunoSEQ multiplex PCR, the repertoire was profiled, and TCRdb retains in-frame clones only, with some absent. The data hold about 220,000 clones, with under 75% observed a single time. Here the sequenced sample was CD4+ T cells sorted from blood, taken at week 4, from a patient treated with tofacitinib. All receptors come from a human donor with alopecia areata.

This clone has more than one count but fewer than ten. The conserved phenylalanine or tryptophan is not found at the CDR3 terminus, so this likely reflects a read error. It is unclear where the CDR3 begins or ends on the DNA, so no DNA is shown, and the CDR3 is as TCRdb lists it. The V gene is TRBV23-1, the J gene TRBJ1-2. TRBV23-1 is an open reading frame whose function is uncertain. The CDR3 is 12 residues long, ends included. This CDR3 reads CASSQSKLAVDS.

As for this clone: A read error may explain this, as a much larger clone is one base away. The CDR3 sequence: CASRGTGREQYF. The CDR3 DNA reads TGTGCCAGCAGAGGGACAGGGCGCGAGCAGTACTTC. The J gene is TRBJ2-7, the V gene TRBV2; 9 nucleotides align to TRBD1. The germline V gene has CDR1 SNHLY and CDR2 FYNNEI. This CDR3 has 12 amino acids. V gave up 6 bases and J gave up 6 bases; unmatched junction bases: 3.

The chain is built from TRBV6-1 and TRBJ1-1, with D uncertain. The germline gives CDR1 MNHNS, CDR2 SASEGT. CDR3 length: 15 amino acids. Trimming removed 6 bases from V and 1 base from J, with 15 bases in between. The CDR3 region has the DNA TGTGCCAGCAGATCTGGAGGAGCCCAGAACACTGAAGCTTTCTTT. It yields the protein CASRSGGAQNTEAFF.

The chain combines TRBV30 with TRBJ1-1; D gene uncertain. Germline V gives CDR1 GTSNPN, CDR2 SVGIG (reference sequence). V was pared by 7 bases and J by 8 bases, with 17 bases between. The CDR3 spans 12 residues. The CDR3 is CASQVFEGEAFF. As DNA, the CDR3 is TGTGCCTCCCAGGTCTTTGAAGGAGAAGCTTTCTTT.

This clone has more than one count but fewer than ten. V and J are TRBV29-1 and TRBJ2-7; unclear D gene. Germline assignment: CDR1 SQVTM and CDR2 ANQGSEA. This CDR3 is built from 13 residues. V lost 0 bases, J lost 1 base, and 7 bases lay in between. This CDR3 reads CSVEDPGSYEQYF. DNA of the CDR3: TGCAGCGTTGAAGATCCTGGGTCCTACGAGCAGTACTTC.

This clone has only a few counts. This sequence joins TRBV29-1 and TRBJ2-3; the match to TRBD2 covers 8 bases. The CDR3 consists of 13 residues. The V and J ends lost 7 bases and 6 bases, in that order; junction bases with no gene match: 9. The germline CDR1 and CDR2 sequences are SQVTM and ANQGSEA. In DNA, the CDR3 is TGCAGCGCCGAGGTAGTAGCGGGGGATACGCAGTATTTT. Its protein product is CSAEVVAGDTQYF.

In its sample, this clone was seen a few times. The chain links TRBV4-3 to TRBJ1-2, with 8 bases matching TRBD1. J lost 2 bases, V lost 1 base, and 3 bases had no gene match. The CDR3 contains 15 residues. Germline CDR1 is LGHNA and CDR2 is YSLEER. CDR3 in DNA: TGCGCCAGCAGCCAAGTGGACAGGGAGAACTATGGCTACACCTTC. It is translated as CASSQVDRENYGYTF.

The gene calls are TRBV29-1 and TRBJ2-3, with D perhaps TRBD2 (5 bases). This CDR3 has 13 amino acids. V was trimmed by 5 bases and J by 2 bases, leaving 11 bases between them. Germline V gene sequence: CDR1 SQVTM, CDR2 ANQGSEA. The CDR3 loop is CSVQTMATDTQYF. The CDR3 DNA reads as TGCAGCGTTCAGACTATGGCCACAGATACGCAGTATTTT.

DNA of the CDR3: TGCAGCGCCAAGACAGGGGACTATGGCTACACCTTC. This gives the protein CSAKTGDYGYTF. This rearrangement joins TRBV29-1 to TRBJ1-2; 8 bases fit TRBD1. V was pared by 7 bases and J by 3 bases, with 4 bases of the junction left unmatched. The CDR3 has 12 residues. The V gene's germline CDR1 is SQVTM and CDR2 ANQGSEA.

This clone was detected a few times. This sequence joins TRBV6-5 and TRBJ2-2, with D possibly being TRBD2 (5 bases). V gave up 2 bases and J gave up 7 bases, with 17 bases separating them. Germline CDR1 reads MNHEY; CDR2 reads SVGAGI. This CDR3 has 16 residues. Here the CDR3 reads CASSYLAPPGNGELFF. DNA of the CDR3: TGTGCCAGCAGTTACCTCGCTCCCCCGGGGAACGGGGAGCTGTTTTTT.

The CDR3 DNA follows: TGTGCCTGGAGTTCAGGGGGCGCTTATCCTGAAGCTTTCTTT. Translating gives CAWSSGGAYPEAFF. The chain recombines TRBV30 with TRBJ1-1; 8 nucleotides match TRBD1. Looked up from germline, CDR1 is GTSNPN and CDR2 is SVGIG (reference sequence). V dropped 2 bases and J dropped 6; count of bases not matched to a gene: 8. This CDR3 contains 14 residues.

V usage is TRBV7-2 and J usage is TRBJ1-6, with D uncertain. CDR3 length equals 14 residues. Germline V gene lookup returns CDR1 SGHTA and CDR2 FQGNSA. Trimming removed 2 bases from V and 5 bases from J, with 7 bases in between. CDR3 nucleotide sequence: TGTGCCAGCAGCTTAAGGCAGAATAATTCACCCCTCCACTTT. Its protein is CASSLRQNNSPLHF.

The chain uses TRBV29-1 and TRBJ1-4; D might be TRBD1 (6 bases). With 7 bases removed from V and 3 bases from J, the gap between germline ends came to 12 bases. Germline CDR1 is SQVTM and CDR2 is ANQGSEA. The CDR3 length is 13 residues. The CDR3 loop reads CSGQQGPNEKLFF. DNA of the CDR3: TGCAGCGGACAACAGGGCCCTAATGAAAAACTGTTTTTT. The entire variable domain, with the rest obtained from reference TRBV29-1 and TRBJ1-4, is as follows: SAVISQKPSRDICQRGTSLTIQCQVDSQVTMMFWYRQQPGQSLTLIATANQGSEATYESGFVIDKFPISRPNLTFSTLTVSNMSPEDSSIYLCSGQQGPNEKLFFGSGTQLSVL.

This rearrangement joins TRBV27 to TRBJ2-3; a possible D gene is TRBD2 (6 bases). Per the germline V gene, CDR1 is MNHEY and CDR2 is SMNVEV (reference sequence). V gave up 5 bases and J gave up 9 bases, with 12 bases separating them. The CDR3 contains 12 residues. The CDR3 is CASSVGGDTQYF. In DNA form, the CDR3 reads TGTGCCAGCAGTGTGGGGGGTGACACGCAGTATTTT.

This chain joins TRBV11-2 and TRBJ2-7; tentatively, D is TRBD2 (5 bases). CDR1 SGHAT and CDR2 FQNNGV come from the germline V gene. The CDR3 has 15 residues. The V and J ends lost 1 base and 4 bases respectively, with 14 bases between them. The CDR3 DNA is TGTGCCAGCAGCTTAGGGAGGAGGCATCCTTACGAGCAGTACTTC. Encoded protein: CASSLGRRHPYEQYF.

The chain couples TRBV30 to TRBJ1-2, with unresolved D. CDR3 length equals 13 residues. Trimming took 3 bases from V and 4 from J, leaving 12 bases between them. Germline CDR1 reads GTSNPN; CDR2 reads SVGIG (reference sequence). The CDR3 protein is CAWRSAGSYGYTF. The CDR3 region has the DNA TGTGCCTGGAGGTCAGCGGGCAGCTATGGCTACACCTTC.

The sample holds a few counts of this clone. CDR3 bases: TGCGCCAGCAGCTTGGGTAATACGGGACCCCAGCATTTT. Translating it yields CASSLGNTGPQHF. The chain carries TRBV5-1 and TRBJ1-5; the D is unclear. V lost 0 bases and J 10 bases, leaving 11 bases between the germline ends. CDR1 is SGHRS and CDR2 is YFSETQ in the germline V gene. This CDR3 is built from 13 residues. The full variable domain, in which reference TRBV5-1 and TRBJ1-5 provide the parts outside the CDR3, is KAGVTQTPRYLIKTRGQQVTLSCSPISGHRSVSWYQQTPGQGLQFLFEYFSETQRNKGNFPGRFSGRQFSNSRSEMNVSTLELGDSALYLCASSLGNTGPQHFGDGTRLSIL.

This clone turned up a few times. This chain's CDR3 is CAIRGPTNNEQFF. CDR3 sequence (DNA): TGTGCCATCAGGGGCCCTACAAACAATGAGCAGTTCTTC. This chain connects TRBV10-3 to TRBJ2-1; D remains unclear. With 6 bases removed from V and 5 bases from J, the gap between germline ends came to 11 bases. The CDR3 is made up of 13 amino acids. Germline loops: CDR1 ENHRY, CDR2 SYGVKD.

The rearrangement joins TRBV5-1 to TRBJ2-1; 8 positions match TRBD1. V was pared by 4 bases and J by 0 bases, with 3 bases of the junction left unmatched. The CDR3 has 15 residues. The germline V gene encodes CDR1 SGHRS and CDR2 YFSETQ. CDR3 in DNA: TGCGCCAGCAGCGCAACAGGGGGCTCCTACAATGAGCAGTTCTTC. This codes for CASSATGGSYNEQFF.

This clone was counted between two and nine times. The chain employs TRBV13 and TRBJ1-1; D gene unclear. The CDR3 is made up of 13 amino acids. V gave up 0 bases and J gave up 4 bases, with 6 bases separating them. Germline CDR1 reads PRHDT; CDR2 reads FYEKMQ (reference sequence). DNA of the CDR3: TGTGCCAGCAGCTTAGGGGGCGGCACTGAAGCTTTCTTT. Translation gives CASSLGGGTEAFF. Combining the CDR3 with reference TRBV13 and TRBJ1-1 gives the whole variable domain AAGVIQSPRHLIKEKRETATLKCYPIPRHDTVYWYQQGPGQDPQFLISFYEKMQSDKGSIPDRFSAQQFSDYHSELNMSSLELGDSALYFCASSLGGGTEAFFGQGTRLTVV.

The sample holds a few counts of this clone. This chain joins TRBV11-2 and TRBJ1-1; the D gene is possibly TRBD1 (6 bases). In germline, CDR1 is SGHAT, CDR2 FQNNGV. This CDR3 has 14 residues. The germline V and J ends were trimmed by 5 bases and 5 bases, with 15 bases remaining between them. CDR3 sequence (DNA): TGTGCCAGCAGCGTCTTGGGGGCACGGACTGAAGCTTTCTTT. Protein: CASSVLGARTEAFF.

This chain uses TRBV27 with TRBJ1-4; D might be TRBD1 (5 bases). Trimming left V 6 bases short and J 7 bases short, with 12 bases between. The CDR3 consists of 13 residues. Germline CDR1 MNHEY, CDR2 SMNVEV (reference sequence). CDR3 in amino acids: CASRKGSSEKLFF. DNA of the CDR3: TGTGCCAGCAGAAAGGGGTCGAGTGAAAAACTGTTTTTT.

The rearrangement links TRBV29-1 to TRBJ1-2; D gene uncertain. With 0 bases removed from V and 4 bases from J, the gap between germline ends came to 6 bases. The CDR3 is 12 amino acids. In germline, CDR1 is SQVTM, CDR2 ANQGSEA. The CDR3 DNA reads TGCAGCGTTGAAGATATGGGCTATGGCTACACCTTC. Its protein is CSVEDMGYGYTF.

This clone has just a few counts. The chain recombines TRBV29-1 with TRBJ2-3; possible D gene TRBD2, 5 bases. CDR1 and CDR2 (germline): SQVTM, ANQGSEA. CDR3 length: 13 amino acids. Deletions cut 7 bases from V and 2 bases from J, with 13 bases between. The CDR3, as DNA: TGCAGCGGTGAGGGCAGGATCACAGATACGCAGTATTTT. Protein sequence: CSGEGRITDTQYF.

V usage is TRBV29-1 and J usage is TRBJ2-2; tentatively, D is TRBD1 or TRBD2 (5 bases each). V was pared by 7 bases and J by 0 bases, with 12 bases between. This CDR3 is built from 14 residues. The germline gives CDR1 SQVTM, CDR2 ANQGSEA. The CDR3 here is CSGRDGTNTGELFF. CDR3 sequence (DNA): TGCAGCGGAAGGGACGGAACGAACACCGGGGAGCTGTTTTTT.

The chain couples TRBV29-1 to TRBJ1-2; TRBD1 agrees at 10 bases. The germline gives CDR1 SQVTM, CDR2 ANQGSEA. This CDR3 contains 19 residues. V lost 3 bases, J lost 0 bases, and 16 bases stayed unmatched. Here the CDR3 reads CSVEAAGGDRGLANYGYTF. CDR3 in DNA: TGCAGCGTTGAGGCCGCCGGAGGGGACAGGGGATTAGCTAACTATGGCTACACCTTC.

CDR3 protein: CSAGQVYEQYF. Here the CDR3 DNA reads TGCAGTGCTGGACAGGTCTACGAGCAGTACTTC. The rearrangement joins TRBV20-1 to TRBJ2-7, with 7 bases identical to TRBD1. The germline V gene encodes CDR1 DFQATT and CDR2 SNEGSKA (reference sequence). CDR3 length: 11 amino acids. Trimming took 5 bases from V and 3 from J; bases not matched to a gene: 1.